This T cell receptor beta chain derives from a study of glioma-infiltrating T cells. Whole-study results and caveats: CDR3 overlap between tissue and blood was very small.

This clonotype was counted ten times or more. Its antigen is currently unknown. The CDR3 runs to 15 residues. V lost 1 base and J lost 7, with 14 bases in between. Germline-derived CDR1 and CDR2 are SGHVS and FNYEAQ. Amplification of TCR alpha and beta CDR3 regions from RNA used iRepertoire nested multiplex PCR. TCRdb passed the multiplex PCR reads through MiXCR, listing each CDR3 protein once. The table lists about 210,000 distinct CDR3 sequences, around 30% of them singletons, with 20% in the top ten. The chain couples TRBV7-6 to TRBJ2-1; D gene uncertain. The source is a human donor with low-grade glioma or glioblastoma, undergoing nonglioma brain surgery, or in good health (not recorded which). Specimen: glioma tissue, nonneoplastic brain tissue, or PBMCs (not recorded which). The CDR3 region is CASSLGGGIGNEQFF. CDR3 nucleotide sequence: TGTGCCAGCAGCTTAGGCGGCGGTATTGGGAATGAGCAGTTCTTC.